This entry features one TCR beta chain sequence. The antigen is undetermined. Germline is not matched at one junction end, which may reflect a read error. The source of the sample is a study of cytomegalovirus exposure and HLA in healthy donors. Study details: Assignment to the Caucasian-associated ancestry cluster applied to 81% of the approximately 380 genotyped donors. Whole-study results and caveats: The availability of immune exposure information extended only to CMV serostatus. Later on, an analysis tied over 15,000 TCR beta sequences to HLA alleles at 0.05 false discovery rate. Presence/absence results assume similar sequencing depth per donor, which may not hold.

With 60 Vbeta and 13 Jbeta primers, the PCR was carried out. The method was immunoSEQ multiplex PCR; TCRdb's version includes in-frame clones alone and lacks a portion of them. The table includes 200,000 to 250,000 clones, about 83% detected once. The CDR3 length is 15 residues. Germline loops: CDR1 SSHAT, CDR2 FNYEAQ (reference sequence). The sequence came from a human donor in good health. Input material: PBMCs. The chain uses TRBV7-7 and TRBJ2-3; 9 positions match TRBD2. The CDR3 nucleotides read TGTGCTAGCAGCCTTAGCGGGAGTGGCACAGATACGCAGTATTTT. Amino acids: CASSLSGSGTDTQYF.